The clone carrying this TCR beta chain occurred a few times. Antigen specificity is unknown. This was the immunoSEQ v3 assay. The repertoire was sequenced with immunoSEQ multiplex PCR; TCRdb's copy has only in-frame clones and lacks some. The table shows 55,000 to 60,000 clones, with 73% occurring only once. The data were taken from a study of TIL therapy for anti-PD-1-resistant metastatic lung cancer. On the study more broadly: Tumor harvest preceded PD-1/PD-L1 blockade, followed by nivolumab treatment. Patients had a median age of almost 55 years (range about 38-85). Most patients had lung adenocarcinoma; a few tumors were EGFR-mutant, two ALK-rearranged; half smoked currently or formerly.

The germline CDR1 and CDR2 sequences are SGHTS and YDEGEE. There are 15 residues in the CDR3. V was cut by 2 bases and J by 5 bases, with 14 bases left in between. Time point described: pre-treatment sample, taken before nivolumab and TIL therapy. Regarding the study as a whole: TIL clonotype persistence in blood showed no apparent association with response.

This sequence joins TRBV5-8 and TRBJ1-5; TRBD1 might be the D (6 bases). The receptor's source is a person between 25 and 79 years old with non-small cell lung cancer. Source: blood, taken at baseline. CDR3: CASSFGGATHQPQHF. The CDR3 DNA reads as TGTGCCAGCAGCTTTGGGGGGGCAACCCATCAGCCCCAGCATTTT. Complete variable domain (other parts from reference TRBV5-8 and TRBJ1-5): EAGVTQSPTHLIKTRGQQATLRCSPISGHTSVYWYQQALGLGLQFLLWYDEGEERNRGNFPPRFSGRQFPNYSSELNVNALELEDSALYLCASSFGGATHQPQHFGDGTRLSIL.